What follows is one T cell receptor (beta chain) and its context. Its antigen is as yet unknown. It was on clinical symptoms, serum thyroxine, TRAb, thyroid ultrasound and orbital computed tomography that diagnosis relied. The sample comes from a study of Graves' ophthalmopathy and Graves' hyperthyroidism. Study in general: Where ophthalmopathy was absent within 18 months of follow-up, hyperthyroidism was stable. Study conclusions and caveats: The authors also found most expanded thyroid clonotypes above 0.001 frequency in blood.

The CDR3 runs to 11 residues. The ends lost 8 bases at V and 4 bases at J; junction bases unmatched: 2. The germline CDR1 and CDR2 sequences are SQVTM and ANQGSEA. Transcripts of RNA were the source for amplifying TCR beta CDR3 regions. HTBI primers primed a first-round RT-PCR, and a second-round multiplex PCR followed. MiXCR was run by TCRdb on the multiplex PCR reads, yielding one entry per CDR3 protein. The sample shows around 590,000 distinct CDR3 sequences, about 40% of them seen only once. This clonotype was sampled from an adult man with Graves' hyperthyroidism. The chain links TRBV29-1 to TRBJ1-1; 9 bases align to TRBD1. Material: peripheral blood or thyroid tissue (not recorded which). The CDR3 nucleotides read TGCAGCCTGACAGGGGGCACTGAAGCTTTCTTT. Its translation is CSLTGGTEAFF.